The 19 T cell receptor beta chains below were found in one sample sequenced in a study of blood T cell repertoires in COVID-19 (TCRdb year 2020). Library prep was done by the immunoSEQ multiplex PCR assay. The table comes from immuneACCESS by way of TCRdb, which keeps in-frame sequences with V and J called. Part of the clones is missing from these tables; in studies checked, under half for an unresolved V gene and the rest for unknown reasons. Counted in this sample were approximately 270,000 clones; approximately 86% of them appeared once. The top ten constitute over 1.1% of the sample. Sequencing was carried out using peripheral blood. The receptors shown here come from a man older than 75 with acute or convalescent COVID-19.

V and J are TRBV5-8 and TRBJ2-7; 7 bases match TRBD1. In germline, CDR1 is SGHTS, CDR2 YDEGEE. V lost 0 bases and J lost 6; bases outside the gene matches: 6. The CDR3 covers 14 residues. DNA for the CDR3: TGTGCCAGCAGCTTGGAAGGGGGCGCGGGCGAGCAGTACTTC. It yields the protein CASSLEGGAGEQYF.

This chain joins TRBV5-1 and TRBJ2-3, with a weak D call TRBD2 (5 bases). Trimming pared 0 bases from V and 2 bases from J, leaving 10 bases between. Per germline, CDR1 SGHRS and CDR2 YFSETQ. This CDR3 is built from 15 residues. Written as DNA, the CDR3 is TGCGCCAGCAGCTTGGATCCGGGATACACAGATACGCAGTATTTT. As protein: CASSLDPGYTDTQYF. The entire variable domain, with the rest obtained from reference TRBV5-1 and TRBJ2-3, is as follows: KAGVTQTPRYLIKTRGQQVTLSCSPISGHRSVSWYQQTPGQGLQFLFEYFSETQRNKGNFPGRFSGRQFSNSRSEMNVSTLELGDSALYLCASSLDPGYTDTQYFGPGTRLTVL.

This clone turned up a few times. The chain has TRBV9 and TRBJ1-1; 7 bases map to TRBD1. J lost 9 bases, V lost 2 bases, and 7 bases had no gene match. From germline, CDR1 is SGDLS and CDR2 YYNGEE. The length of the CDR3 is 13 residues. CDR3 region: CASSVATGEKAFF. In DNA form, the CDR3 reads TGTGCCAGCAGCGTTGCCACAGGGGAGAAAGCTTTCTTT. Using reference TRBV9 and TRBJ1-1 for the parts outside the CDR3, the full variable domain is DSGVTQTPKHLITATGQRVTLRCSPRSGDLSVYWYQQSLDQGLQFLIQYYNGEERAKGNILERFSAQQFPDLHSELNLSSLELGDSALYFCASSVATGEKAFFGQGTRLTVV.

The chain has TRBV19 and TRBJ2-1, with 13 nucleotides matching TRBD2. The CDR3 spans 17 residues. The V and J ends lost 8 bases and 2 bases, in that order; junction bases with no gene match: 9. Germline CDR1 and CDR2: LNHDA and SQIVND (reference sequence). CDR3 nucleotide sequence: TGTGCCAGTCAAAGACTAGCGGGGGGTTCCCCCTACAATGAGCAGTTCTTC. Protein product: CASQRLAGGSPYNEQFF.

This chain joins TRBV5-1 and TRBJ2-1; D possibly corresponds to TRBD2 (5 bases). This CDR3 is 13 amino acids long. Germline CDR1 SGHRS, CDR2 YFSETQ. Trimming removed 1 base from V and 8 bases from J, with 10 bases in between. The CDR3 sequence is CASSLTSLYEQFF. CDR3 coding DNA: TGCGCCAGCAGCTTGACTAGTTTGTATGAGCAGTTCTTC.

This rearrangement joins TRBV7-2 to TRBJ2-5, with a possible D match to TRBD2 (6 bases). The CDR3 extends over 15 amino acids. Trimming pared 5 bases from V and 2 bases from J, leaving 15 bases between. Germline V gene sequence: CDR1 SGHTA, CDR2 FQGNSA. The CDR3 spells CASSSRTGVQETQYF. DNA for the CDR3: TGTGCCAGCAGCAGCCGGACGGGAGTTCAAGAGACCCAGTACTTC.

This sequence joins TRBV5-1 and TRBJ1-6, with unresolved D. Germline V gives CDR1 SGHRS, CDR2 YFSETQ. This CDR3 has 15 amino acids. Trimming took 1 base from V and 3 from J, leaving 8 bases between them. The CDR3 spells CASSLNGNYNSPLHF. In DNA, the CDR3 is TGCGCCAGCAGCTTGAACGGGAACTATAATTCACCCCTCCACTTT.

The genes are TRBV28 and TRBJ2-3; D is perhaps TRBD2 (5 bases). From germline, CDR1 is MDHEN and CDR2 SYDVKM. The CDR3 consists of 15 residues. Trimming shortened V by 5 bases and J by 4 bases, and 16 bases separated the two germline ends. CDR3 protein: CASSRRDMIADTQYF. CDR3 nucleotide sequence: TGTGCCAGCAGTCGTCGGGATATGATCGCAGATACGCAGTATTTT.

This chain's CDR3 is CASSLMGQSNEKLFF. CDR3 bases: TGTGCCAGCAGTCTAATGGGGCAGAGTAATGAAAAACTGTTTTTT. The chain is built from TRBV2 and TRBJ1-4; possibly TRBD1 for D (5 bases). There are 15 residues in the CDR3. Germline lookup yields CDR1 SNHLY and CDR2 FYNNEI. V was shortened by 5 bases and J by 4 bases, with 14 bases between the two germline ends.

The chain joins TRBV11-2 to TRBJ2-2, with 8 nucleotides matching TRBD2. The length of the CDR3 is 15 residues. J was trimmed by 5 bases and V by 1 base; bases with no gene match: 3. CDR1 is SGHAT, CDR2 FQNNGV, per germline. Here the CDR3 DNA reads TGTGCCAGCAGCTTAGCTACTAGCGGTACCGGGGAGCTGTTTTTT. Residues: CASSLATSGTGELFF.

The chain recombines TRBV14 with TRBJ2-7; tentatively, D is TRBD2 (5 bases). From germline, CDR1 is SGHDN and CDR2 FVKESK. V was trimmed by 0 bases and J by 2 bases, leaving 11 bases between them. This CDR3 is built from 15 residues. The CDR3 nucleotides are TGTGCCAGCAGCCAAGAGTTAGCGCAGACCTACGAGCAGTACTTC. Translating gives CASSQELAQTYEQYF.

The J gene is TRBJ1-1, the V gene TRBV19; no firm D call. CDR3 size: 15 residues. V was shortened by 4 bases and J by 3 bases, with 15 bases between the two germline ends. Germline CDR1 reads LNHDA; CDR2 reads SQIVND (reference sequence). CDR3: CASSTAGLVDTEAFF. The CDR3 DNA sequence: TGTGCCAGTAGTACGGCCGGACTCGTGGACACTGAAGCTTTCTTT.

The genes are TRBV10-3 and TRBJ2-1; possibly TRBD2 for D (5 bases). V dropped 2 bases and J dropped 0 bases, with 11 bases sitting between them. The CDR3 length is 16 residues. Germline CDR1 reads ENHRY; CDR2 reads SYGVKD. The DNA of the CDR3 is TGTGCCATCAGTGAGCCAGCGGTTGACTCCTACAATGAGCAGTTCTTC. Its translation: CAISEPAVDSYNEQFF.

The chain links TRBV5-1 to TRBJ2-5; tentatively, D is TRBD2 (7 bases). The V and J ends lost 1 base and 5 bases respectively, with 12 bases between them. The germline CDR1 and CDR2 sequences are SGHRS and YFSETQ. The CDR3 has 14 residues. The CDR3 reads CASSLPGGHETQYF. CDR3 in DNA: TGCGCCAGCAGCTTGCCCGGGGGGCATGAGACCCAGTACTTC.

This chain joins TRBV18 and TRBJ1-1, with D perhaps matching TRBD1 (5 bases). This CDR3 has 18 residues. The germline V gene has CDR1 KGHSH and CDR2 LQKENI. The ends were cut back, 4 bases at V and 0 bases at J, with 21 bases in the middle. CDR3 bases: TGTGCCAGCTCACAACTGGGCCCCGGGGGGACCATGAACACTGAAGCTTTCTTT. Residues: CASSQLGPGGTMNTEAFF.

This chain links TRBV6-6 with TRBJ1-1; D call uncertain. Deletions cut 9 bases from V and 5 bases from J, with 16 bases between. Germline values: CDR1 MNHNY, CDR2 SVGAGI (reference sequence). CDR3 length: 13 amino acids. The CDR3 sequence is CASGMGGRTEAFF. The CDR3, as DNA: TGTGCCAGTGGTATGGGCGGGAGGACTGAAGCTTTCTTT.

The chain joins TRBV21-1 to TRBJ2-7; no DNA check was done on the table's D call, TRBD1. TRBV21-1 is given as a pseudogene. The CDR3 totals 15 residues. CDR3 sequence (DNA): TGTGCCAGCAGCAAACAGGGGGTCACCCAATACGAGCAGTACTTC. Translating it yields CASSKQGVTQYEQYF.

V is TRBV6-5 and J is TRBJ1-5, with 7 bases matching TRBD1. Germline CDR1 reads MNHEY; CDR2 reads SVGAGI. The CDR3 extends over 14 amino acids. The V gene end was trimmed by 6 bases and the J gene end by 6 bases; junction bases not matched to a gene: 8. The CDR3 DNA reads as TGTGCCAGCAGGATGACAGGGTCAGGTCAGCCCCAGCATTTT. This translates into CASRMTGSGQPQHF.

The gene calls are TRBV6-2 or TRBV6-3 and TRBJ1-1, with D perhaps TRBD1 (5 bases). Trimming left V 5 bases short and J 0 bases short, with 16 bases between. Per the germline V gene, CDR1 is MNHEY and CDR2 is SVGEGT. The CDR3 is 16 amino acids. CDR3 coding DNA: TGTGCCAGCAGTAACCCCGGTGTAGGGGTGAACACTGAAGCTTTCTTT. Translating it yields CASSNPGVGVNTEAFF.